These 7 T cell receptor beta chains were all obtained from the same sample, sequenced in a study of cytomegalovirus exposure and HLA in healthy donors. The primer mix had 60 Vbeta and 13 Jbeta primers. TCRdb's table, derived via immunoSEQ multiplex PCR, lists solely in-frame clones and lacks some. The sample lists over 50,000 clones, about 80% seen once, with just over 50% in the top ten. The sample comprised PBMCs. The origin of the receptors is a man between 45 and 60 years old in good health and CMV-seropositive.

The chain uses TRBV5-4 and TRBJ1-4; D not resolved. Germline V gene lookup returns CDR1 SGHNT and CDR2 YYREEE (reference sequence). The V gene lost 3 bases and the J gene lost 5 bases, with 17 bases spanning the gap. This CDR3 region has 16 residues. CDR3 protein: CASSSGGGQPNEKLFF. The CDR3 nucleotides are TGTGCCAGCAGCTCCGGTGGTGGGCAGCCGAATGAAAAACTGTTTTTT. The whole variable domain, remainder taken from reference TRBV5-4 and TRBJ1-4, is ETGVTQSPTHLIKTRGQQVTLRCSSQSGHNTVSWYQQALGQGPQFIFQYYREEENGRGNFPPRFSGLQFPNYSSELNVNALELDDSALYLCASSSGGGQPNEKLFFGSGTQLSVL.

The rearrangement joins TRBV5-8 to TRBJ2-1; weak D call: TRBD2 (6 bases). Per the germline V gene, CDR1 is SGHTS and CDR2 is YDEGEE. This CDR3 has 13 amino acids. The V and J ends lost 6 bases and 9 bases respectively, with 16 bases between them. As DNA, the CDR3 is TGTGCCAGCACCCCCGGAGGGCTGGGTGAGCAGTTCTTC. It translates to CASTPGGLGEQFF.

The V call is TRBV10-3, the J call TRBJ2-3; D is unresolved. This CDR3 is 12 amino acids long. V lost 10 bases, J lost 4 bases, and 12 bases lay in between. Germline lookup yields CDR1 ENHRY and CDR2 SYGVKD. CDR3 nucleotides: TGTGCCACCGGCCCGGGTTCAGATACGCAGTATTTT. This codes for CATGPGSDTQYF.

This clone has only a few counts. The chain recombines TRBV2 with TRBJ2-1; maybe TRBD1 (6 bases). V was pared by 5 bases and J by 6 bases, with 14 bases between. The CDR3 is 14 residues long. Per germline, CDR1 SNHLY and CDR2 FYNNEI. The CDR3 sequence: CASSRAGDTNEQFF. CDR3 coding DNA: TGTGCCAGCAGTAGGGCAGGGGATACCAATGAGCAGTTCTTC.

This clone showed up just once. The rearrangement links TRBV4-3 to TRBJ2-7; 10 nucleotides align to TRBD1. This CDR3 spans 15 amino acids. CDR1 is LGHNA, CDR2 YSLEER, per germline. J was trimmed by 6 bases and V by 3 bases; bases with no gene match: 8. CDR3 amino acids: CASSHSGQGQGEQYF. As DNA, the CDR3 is TGCGCCAGCAGCCATTCGGGACAGGGGCAGGGCGAGCAGTACTTC.

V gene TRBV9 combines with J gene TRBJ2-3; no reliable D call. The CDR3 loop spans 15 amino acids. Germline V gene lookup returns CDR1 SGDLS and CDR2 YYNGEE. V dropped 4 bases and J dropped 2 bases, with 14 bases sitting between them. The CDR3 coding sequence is TGTGCCAGCAGCTCGGGTGCTAGTCCCACAGATACGCAGTATTTT. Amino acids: CASSSGASPTDTQYF.

The CDR3 sequence is CASSLVVPRVYF. CDR3 DNA sequence: TGTGCCAGCAGCTTAGTAGTTCCCAGGGTGTACTTC. This sequence joins TRBV7-8 and TRBJ2-5, with D perhaps matching TRBD1 (5 bases). This CDR3 has 12 amino acids. Germline V gene sequence: CDR1 SGHVS, CDR2 FQNEAQ. The V and J ends lost 1 base and 13 bases respectively, with 13 bases between them.